The 29 T cell receptor beta chains reported below all come from one sample, sequenced in a study of shared clonotypes between healthy human individuals. Repertoires were generated with immunoSEQ multiplex PCR, while TCRdb's copy carries only in-frame clones and drops some. The sample has 650,000 to 700,000 clones, less than 95% seen once. The sample was memory CD8+ T cells from PBMCs. Documented subset: CD45RO+ cells pooled with CCR7-negative TemRA cells. Source of these receptors: a man younger than 35 in good health. Some clones in this sample may be carry-over from other donors' samples.

The CDR3 nucleotides are TGTGCCAGCAGTTCATCGGGGCCGGGACTAAACTACGAGCAGTACTTC. Protein product: CASSSSGPGLNYEQYF. V is TRBV27 and J is TRBJ2-7; 7 nucleotides line up with TRBD2. V was clipped by 4 bases and J by 3 bases; unmatched bases: 12. CDR1 MNHEY and CDR2 SMNVEV come from the germline V gene (reference sequence). The CDR3 is 16 amino acids.

The rearrangement joins TRBV27 to TRBJ2-1; 9 bases align to TRBD2. V lost 3 bases to trimming and J lost 8 bases; unmatched junction nucleotides: 8. The CDR3 spans 15 residues. The germline V gene has CDR1 MNHEY and CDR2 SMNVEV (reference sequence). CDR3 nucleotides: TGTGCCAGCAGTTTGTCCATGGCGGGAGGGGATGAGCAGTTCTTC. Translated: CASSLSMAGGDEQFF.

The rearrangement links TRBV7-9 to TRBJ2-1; TRBD2 matches at 7 bases. V was clipped by 5 bases and J by 2 bases; unmatched bases: 18. The CDR3 contains 19 residues. The V gene's germline CDR1 is SEHNR and CDR2 FQNEAQ (reference sequence). The CDR3 is CASSLMGPRREFPYNEQFF. The CDR3 DNA sequence: TGTGCCAGCAGCCTCATGGGCCCGCGGCGGGAGTTCCCCTACAATGAGCAGTTCTTC.

This clone was detected only a few times. The chain joins TRBV28 to TRBJ1-1; 7 positions match TRBD1. Germline CDR1 reads MDHEN; CDR2 reads SYDVKM. This CDR3 is built from 12 residues. The ends lost 7 bases at V and 4 bases at J; junction bases unmatched: 3. This CDR3 reads CASIQGGTEAFF. The CDR3 bases are TGTGCCAGCATCCAGGGGGGCACTGAAGCTTTCTTT.

The chain recombines TRBV15 with TRBJ2-5; no firm D call. This CDR3 spans 13 amino acids. The germline V and J ends were trimmed by 8 bases and 5 bases, with 15 bases remaining between them. The V gene's germline CDR1 is LNHNV and CDR2 YYDKDF (reference sequence). CDR3 region: CATLPPLGETQYF. The DNA of the CDR3 is TGTGCCACCCTCCCCCCCTTGGGGGAGACCCAGTACTTC.

The genes are TRBV7-9 and TRBJ2-7; either TRBD1 or TRBD2 may supply D (5 bases each). From germline, CDR1 is SEHNR and CDR2 FQNEAQ (reference sequence). This CDR3 region has 12 residues. Between the trimmed V and J ends, which lost 4 bases and 4 bases, there was a span of 8 bases. CDR3 DNA sequence: TGTGCCAGCAGCTCGGGGCTATACGAGCAGTACTTC. It yields the protein CASSSGLYEQYF. Full variable domain (missing parts from reference TRBV7-9 and TRBJ2-7): DTGVSQNPRHKITKRGQNVTFRCDPISEHNRLYWYRQTLGQGPEFLTYFQNEAQLEKSRLLSDRFSAERPKGSFSTLEIQRTEQGDSAMYLCASSSGLYEQYFGPGTRLTVT.

The rearrangement joins TRBV27 to TRBJ2-2; 9 bases are shared with TRBD1. The CDR3 sequence is 16 residues long. Trimming took 7 bases from V and 6 from J; bases not matched to a gene: 12. CDR1 and CDR2 from the germline V gene are MNHEY and SMNVEV (reference sequence). CDR3 sequence: CASKLGTGQFSGELFF. In DNA form, the CDR3 reads TGTGCCAGCAAACTCGGGACAGGGCAATTTTCCGGGGAGCTGTTTTTT.

About this clone: Other DNA sequences of this sample code for an identical CDR3. The chain couples TRBV7-9 to TRBJ2-1, with TRBD2 matching 7 bases. Germline V lookup: CDR1 SEHNR, CDR2 FQNEAQ (reference sequence). Losses at the gene ends were 1 base for V and 5 bases for J; bases not matched to a gene: 2. The length of the CDR3 is 14 residues. CDR3 region: CASSLGLADNEQFF. As DNA, the CDR3 is TGTGCCAGCAGCTTAGGGCTAGCGGACAATGAGCAGTTCTTC. The variable domain in full, completed from reference TRBV7-9 and TRBJ2-1, reads DTGVSQNPRHKITKRGQNVTFRCDPISEHNRLYWYRQTLGQGPEFLTYFQNEAQLEKSRLLSDRFSAERPKGSFSTLEIQRTEQGDSAMYLCASSLGLADNEQFFGPGTRLTVL.

The chain recombines TRBV12-5 with TRBJ2-7; 8 bases are shared with TRBD2. V lost 8 bases, J lost 0 bases, and 3 bases stayed unmatched. The CDR3 runs to 13 residues. Germline V gives CDR1 LGHNT, CDR2 FRNRAP. The CDR3 DNA is TGTGCTAGTCAAAGCGGGAGCTCCTACGAGCAGTACTTC. Translation: CASQSGSSYEQYF.

V and J are TRBV7-9 and TRBJ1-4; D gene ambiguous. V was shortened by 5 bases and J by 4 bases, with 11 bases between the two germline ends. This CDR3 region has 14 residues. Germline V gene data show CDR1 as SEHNR and CDR2 as FQNEAQ (reference sequence). The CDR3 sequence: CASSLGVSNEKLFF. The CDR3 DNA sequence: TGTGCCAGCAGCCTCGGGGTCAGTAATGAAAAACTGTTTTTT.

The rearrangement links TRBV5-8 to TRBJ2-1; either TRBD1 or TRBD2 may supply D (5 bases each). Trimming removed 2 bases at V and 7 bases at J, with 13 bases between. The germline CDR1 and CDR2 sequences are SGHTS and YDEGEE. The CDR3 is made up of 14 amino acids. The chain's CDR3 is CASSFYAGTNEQFF. Written as DNA, the CDR3 is TGTGCCAGCAGCTTTTATGCAGGGACGAATGAGCAGTTCTTC.

The chain uses TRBV5-1 and TRBJ2-5; TRBD1 or TRBD2 may be the D gene (5 bases each). The V end lost 0 bases, the J end lost 5 bases, and 14 bases lay between the germline ends. From germline, CDR1 is SGHRS and CDR2 YFSETQ. CDR3 size: 15 residues. The CDR3 here is CASSLGAQWGETQYF. CDR3 bases: TGCGCCAGCAGCTTGGGTGCCCAGTGGGGGGAGACCCAGTACTTC.

This clone has just a few counts. Additional DNA sequences in this sample encode the identical CDR3. V usage is TRBV5-4 and J usage is TRBJ2-1; tentatively, D is TRBD2 (5 bases). The CDR3 consists of 15 residues. The V end was cut by 0 bases, the J end by 2 bases, with 9 bases between. CDR1 is SGHNT, CDR2 YYREEE, per germline (reference sequence). CDR3 loop: CASSLGVEAYNEQFF. For the CDR3, the DNA is TGTGCCAGCAGCTTGGGTGTGGAGGCCTACAATGAGCAGTTCTTC.

The CDR3 is CASSLPGEGESYEQYF. CDR3 nucleotides: TGCGCCAGCAGCCTCCCCGGGGAGGGCGAGTCCTACGAGCAGTACTTC. The chain has TRBV5-1 and TRBJ2-7, with 7 bases lining up with TRBD2. Germline assignment: CDR1 SGHRS and CDR2 YFSETQ. The CDR3 runs to 16 residues. Trimming cost V 4 bases and J 1 base; bases outside gene matches: 11.

In its sample, this clone was seen a few times. V and J are TRBV9 and TRBJ1-1; no clear D gene. V was trimmed by 3 bases and J by 8 bases, leaving 11 bases between them. The CDR3 spans 12 residues. From germline, CDR1 is SGDLS and CDR2 YYNGEE. The CDR3 nucleotides read TGTGCCAGCAGCGGAAGGACGGTCGAAGCTTTCTTT. Encoded protein: CASSGRTVEAFF.

V gene TRBV4-3 combines with J gene TRBJ1-1; D not resolved. CDR1 is LGHNA and CDR2 is YSLEER in the germline V gene. V gave up 4 bases and J gave up 0 bases, with 12 bases separating them. The CDR3 runs to 15 residues. DNA of the CDR3: TGCGCCAGCAGCCCCAAGGGTGGAATGAACACTGAAGCTTTCTTT. The encoded protein is CASSPKGGMNTEAFF.

The chain couples TRBV28 to TRBJ2-7, with TRBD2 matching over 12 bases. This CDR3 is built from 15 residues. The germline V gene encodes CDR1 MDHEN and CDR2 SYDVKM. The ends lost 4 bases at V and 5 bases at J; junction bases unmatched: 6. CDR3 protein: CASSSRLAGEDEQYF. The CDR3 nucleotides read TGTGCCAGCAGTTCTCGACTAGCGGGAGAGGACGAGCAGTACTTC. The full variable domain, rest sourced from reference TRBV28 and TRBJ2-7, is DVKVTQSSRYLVKRTGEKVFLECVQDMDHENMFWYRQDPGLGLRLIYFSYDVKMKEKGDIPEGYSVSREKKERFSLILESASTNQTSMYLCASSSRLAGEDEQYFGPGTRLTVT.

This chain joins TRBV18 and TRBJ2-7, with D perhaps being TRBD1 or TRBD2 (5 bases each). Looked up from germline, CDR1 is KGHSH and CDR2 is LQKENI. CDR3 length: 14 amino acids. V shed 3 bases and J shed 3 bases, with 12 bases lying between them. CDR3 in DNA: TGTGCCAGCTCACCTGCCGGGACGAGCTACGAGCAGTACTTC. It codes for CASSPAGTSYEQYF.

The V and J genes are TRBV4-3 and TRBJ2-3, with 10 bases matching TRBD2. Germline assignment: CDR1 LGHNA and CDR2 YSLEER. The length of the CDR3 is 15 residues. V was pared by 1 base and J by 6 bases, with 4 bases of the junction left unmatched. The CDR3 DNA reads TGCGCCAGCAGCCAAGGGGGACTAGCGTCGGATACGCAGTATTTT. Protein product: CASSQGGLASDTQYF.

The chain recombines TRBV2 with TRBJ1-1; D is unresolved. Germline V gene lookup returns CDR1 SNHLY and CDR2 FYNNEI. Trimming stripped 3 bases from V and 0 bases from J, with 8 bases between. CDR3 length: 14 amino acids. CDR3: CASSEGDLNTEAFF. In DNA form, the CDR3 reads TGTGCCAGCAGTGAGGGAGATTTGAACACTGAAGCTTTCTTT.

The chain couples TRBV10-3 to TRBJ2-7, with a tentative D call TRBD1 (7 bases). V lost 6 bases and J lost 2, with 14 bases in between. The length of the CDR3 is 14 residues. Germline lookup yields CDR1 ENHRY and CDR2 SYGVKD. Here the CDR3 reads CAIREAGGTYEQYF. The CDR3 DNA reads TGTGCCATCAGGGAGGCAGGGGGGACCTACGAGCAGTACTTC.

The V gene is TRBV2, the J gene TRBJ1-4; tentative D call: TRBD1 (6 bases). Germline V lookup: CDR1 SNHLY, CDR2 FYNNEI. The CDR3 length is 15 residues. V lost 6 bases, J lost 3 bases, and 14 bases lay in between. The CDR3 region has the DNA TGTGCCAGCAGGGCACACAGGGCGGCTAATGAAAAACTGTTTTTT. Encoded protein: CASRAHRAANEKLFF.

The CDR3 coding sequence is TGTGCCAGCAGTTACTCGTTTGGCGCTAACTATGGCTACACCTTC. Its translation is CASSYSFGANYGYTF. This chain connects TRBV6-5 to TRBJ1-2; D not certain. The CDR3 is 15 amino acids. Trimming took off 0 bases at V and 0 bases at J, with 8 bases between the two ends. Germline loops: CDR1 MNHEY, CDR2 SVGAGI.

The rearrangement joins TRBV29-1 to TRBJ2-5; TRBD2 agrees at 12 bases. The length of the CDR3 is 14 residues. V was pared by 4 bases and J by 2 bases, with 2 bases of the junction left unmatched. From germline, CDR1 is SQVTM and CDR2 ANQGSEA. CDR3 amino acids: CSVVGLAGQETQYF. CDR3 sequence (DNA): TGCAGCGTTGTTGGACTAGCGGGACAAGAGACCCAGTACTTC.

The chain recombines TRBV13 with TRBJ2-7, with 9 positions matching TRBD1. The length of the CDR3 is 14 residues. V dropped 5 bases and J dropped 3; count of bases not matched to a gene: 5. CDR1 is PRHDT, CDR2 FYEKMQ, per germline (reference sequence). The chain's CDR3 is CASSADRGNYEQYF. The DNA of the CDR3 is TGTGCCAGCAGCGCGGACAGGGGAAACTACGAGCAGTACTTC.

The genes are TRBV9 and TRBJ2-7; D is ambiguous. The CDR3 consists of 14 residues. From germline, CDR1 is SGDLS and CDR2 YYNGEE. With 0 bases removed from V and 0 bases from J, the gap between germline ends came to 7 bases. CDR3: CASSVGMSSYEQYF. Here the CDR3 DNA reads TGTGCCAGCAGCGTAGGGATGAGCTCCTACGAGCAGTACTTC.

V is TRBV6-4 and J is TRBJ2-6; D may correspond to TRBD1 or TRBD2 (5 bases each). This CDR3 is 16 amino acids long. Germline lookup yields CDR1 MRHNA and CDR2 SNTAGT. V lost 5 bases to trimming and J lost 2 bases, with 13 bases between them. Here the CDR3 DNA reads TGTGCCAGCAGTCCCCACGAGGGGACTGGGGCCAACGTCCTGACTTTC. Protein product: CASSPHEGTGANVLTF.

V gene TRBV6-4 combines with J gene TRBJ2-2; 9 bases line up with TRBD1. CDR1 and CDR2 from the germline V gene are MRHNA and SNTAGT. The V segment lost 3 bases and the J segment 3 bases; nucleotides outside the gene matches: 5. This CDR3 is built from 16 residues. In nucleotides, the CDR3 is TGTGCCAGCAGTGAAGAGGGACAGGGACACACCGGGGAGCTGTTTTTT. It is translated as CASSEEGQGHTGELFF.

This clone was found once. The V gene is TRBV9, the J gene TRBJ1-2, with unresolved D. CDR1 and CDR2 (germline): SGDLS, YYNGEE. This CDR3 has 12 residues. Between the trimmed V and J ends, which lost 3 bases and 8 bases, there was a span of 11 bases. The CDR3 DNA is TGTGCCAGCAGCGGCCTTTTAGTCGGCTACACCTTC. The encoded protein is CASSGLLVGYTF.